These 14 T cell receptor beta chains share one sample of origin, sequenced in a study of T-cell reconstitution after alpha-beta-depleted transplantation in children. Preparation of the TCRbeta library involved a method that used unique molecular identifiers. TCRdb itself ran the PCR reads through MiXCR, one entry per CDR3 protein. The data show hundreds of thousands of distinct CDR3 sequences, 16% seen once. The starting material was PBMCs, mostly from graft donor cells, obtained 360 days after TCRalphabeta/CD19-depleted stem cell transplant. These receptors all stem from a male patient younger than 18 who had a stem cell transplant for acute lymphoblastic leukemia, so the T cells may come from the graft donor.

This clonotype was observed a few times. The chain joins TRBV12-3 or TRBV12-4 to TRBJ1-1; no definite D call. The CDR3 runs to 13 residues. The ends were cut back, 6 bases at V and 1 base at J, with 9 bases in the middle. CDR3 bases: TGTGCCAGCAGATATACGTGGAACACTGAAGCTTTCTTT. Encoded protein: CASRYTWNTEAFF.

This clonotype was found a few times. The genes are TRBV6-5 and TRBJ2-2, with unresolved D. The CDR3 sequence is 13 residues long. Germline CDR1 and CDR2: MNHEY and SVGAGI. V was shortened by 3 bases and J by 7 bases, with 9 bases between the two germline ends. CDR3 DNA: TGTGCCAGCAGTTATAGTTTATTCGGGGAGCTGTTTTTT. This sequence encodes CASSYSLFGELFF.

This chain links TRBV7-9 with TRBJ2-7, with TRBD1 as a possible D gene (6 bases). The germline V gene encodes CDR1 SEHNR and CDR2 FQNEAQ (reference sequence). This CDR3 region has 16 residues. The germline V and J ends were trimmed by 3 bases and 2 bases, with 17 bases remaining between them. The CDR3 region is CASSFPGDESPYEQYF. Written as DNA, the CDR3 is TGTGCCAGCAGCTTTCCAGGGGATGAGTCCCCCTACGAGCAGTACTTC.

The chain links TRBV9 to TRBJ2-1; the D call may be TRBD1 or TRBD2 (6 bases each). CDR1 and CDR2 from the germline V gene are SGDLS and YYNGEE. The CDR3 covers 15 residues. V was shortened by 1 base and J by 0 bases, with 8 bases between the two germline ends. CDR3 coding DNA: TGTGCCAGCAGCGTATCGGGGGCCTCCTACAATGAGCAGTTCTTC. The encoded protein is CASSVSGASYNEQFF.

This clonotype showed up just once. This chain links TRBV7-9 with TRBJ2-2, with a tentative D call TRBD1 (6 bases). V dropped 7 bases and J dropped 4 bases, with 10 bases sitting between them. Germline CDR1 and CDR2: SEHNR and FQNEAQ (reference sequence). The CDR3 is made up of 13 amino acids. This CDR3 reads CASNLRGTGELFF. The CDR3 nucleotides are TGTGCCAGCAACCTCAGGGGCACCGGGGAGCTGTTTTTT.

This clonotype was observed a few times. The V and J genes are TRBV7-8 and TRBJ2-7; D gene uncertain. CDR3 length: 15 residues. Trimming left V 5 bases short and J 4 bases short, with 18 bases between. Germline-derived CDR1 and CDR2 are SGHVS and FQNEAQ. CDR3 coding DNA: TGTGCCAGCAGCCCCCCCTTGGGGTTGGGTTACGAGCAGTACTTC. Its translation: CASSPPLGLGYEQYF.

At least ten counts were recorded for this clonotype. The genes are TRBV6-1 and TRBJ2-6, with TRBD1 matching over 7 bases. The CDR3 length is 16 residues. The junction had 9 bases not matched to a gene; V was cut back by 6 bases and J by 4 bases. CDR1 MNHNS and CDR2 SASEGT come from the germline V gene. The DNA of the CDR3 is TGTGCCAGCAGCCTACTTACAGGGGTAGGGGCCAACGTCCTGACTTTC. It codes for CASSLLTGVGANVLTF.

The J gene is TRBJ2-7, the V gene TRBV29-1; 9 nucleotides agree with TRBD1. Losses at the gene ends were 7 bases for V and 2 bases for J; bases not matched to a gene: 6. The CDR3 consists of 13 residues. Germline loops: CDR1 SQVTM, CDR2 ANQGSEA. The CDR3 region has the DNA TGCAGCGGCCGGGACAGGGATGCCTACGAGCAGTACTTC. This sequence encodes CSGRDRDAYEQYF.

The chain carries TRBV5-6 and TRBJ2-3; 8 nucleotides match TRBD2. The ends lost 0 bases at V and 4 bases at J; junction bases unmatched: 7. The CDR3 contains 16 residues. Per germline, CDR1 SGHDT and CDR2 YYEEEE. CDR3 protein: CASSLEREGPSDTQYF. The CDR3 DNA reads TGTGCCAGCAGCTTGGAACGGGAGGGCCCCTCAGATACGCAGTATTTT.

This clonotype was recorded a few times. The chain joins TRBV2 to TRBJ2-1; D gene uncertain. The CDR3 contains 14 residues. The ends were cut back, 7 bases at V and 2 bases at J, with 12 bases in the middle. Per germline, CDR1 SNHLY and CDR2 FYNNEI. CDR3 sequence reads: CASMAGYPYNEQFF. As DNA, the CDR3 is TGTGCCAGCATGGCTGGCTACCCCTACAATGAGCAGTTCTTC.

J is TRBJ2-4 and V is TRBV12-3 or TRBV12-4; D is unclear. The ends were cut back, 6 bases at V and 0 bases at J, with 9 bases in the middle. The CDR3 spans 14 residues. DNA of the CDR3: TGTGCCAGCAGATGGTCCATAGCCAAAAACATTCAGTACTTC. Its translation is CASRWSIAKNIQYF.

In this sample, this clonotype turned up a few times. This chain joins TRBV2 and TRBJ2-1, with TRBD2 matching over 7 bases. This CDR3 is 14 amino acids long. The junction had 7 bases not matched to a gene; V was cut back by 10 bases and J by 1 base. From germline, CDR1 is SNHLY and CDR2 FYNNEI. In DNA, the CDR3 is TGTGCCACCCGAGGAGCGGGATCCTACAATGAGCAGTTCTTC. Translation gives CATRGAGSYNEQFF.

The genes are TRBV24-1 and TRBJ2-3; 9 bases map to TRBD2. Germline V lookup: CDR1 KGHDR, CDR2 SFDVKD. V was pared by 3 bases and J by 3 bases, with 3 bases of the junction left unmatched. The CDR3 runs 15 residues. CDR3 coding DNA: TGTGCCACCAGTGATCCCACTAGCGGGACAGATACGCAGTATTTT. This translates into CATSDPTSGTDTQYF.

This clonotype was observed many times. The V and J genes are TRBV29-1 and TRBJ2-5; D is tentatively TRBD1 or TRBD2 (5 bases each). V was clipped by 6 bases and J by 4 bases, with 18 bases between them. Germline V gives CDR1 SQVTM, CDR2 ANQGSEA. The CDR3 contains 14 residues. The CDR3 is CSVRGTSSGETQYF. The CDR3 region has the DNA TGCAGCGTGAGGGGAACGAGTTCAGGAGAGACCCAGTACTTC. Filled out from reference TRBV29-1 and TRBJ2-5, the complete variable domain reads SAVISQKPSRDICQRGTSLTIQCQVDSQVTMMFWYRQQPGQSLTLIATANQGSEATYESGFVIDKFPISRPNLTFSTLTVSNMSPEDSSIYLCSVRGTSSGETQYFGPGTRLLVL.